The rows below give T cell receptor beta chains drawn from one sample of a study of shared clonotypes between healthy human individuals. Repertoires were generated with immunoSEQ multiplex PCR, while TCRdb's copy carries only in-frame clones and drops some. The table includes approximately 2.3 million clones, over 90% detected once. Material for sequencing was naive CD4+ T cells from PBMCs. The receptors derive from a man between 18 and 35 years old in good health. Some clones in this sample may be carry-over from other donors' samples. Each CDR3 is given with its conserved first and last residue. A D gene is named only where the DNA matches it firmly. The size of a clone is reported for some rows only, either as once, few or many, or as a class for expanded clones.

V: TRBV28; size: -; length: 14; D: -; J: TRBJ1-1; CDR3: CASSSQGWNTEAFF; DNA: TGTGCCAGCAGTTCGCAGGGCTGGAACACTGAAGCTTTCTTT
V: TRBV30; size: -; length: 10; D: -; J: TRBJ1-2; CDR3: CAYLGGARAF; DNA: TGTGCCTACTTGGGGGGGGCGCGGGCCTTC
V: TRBV14; size: -; length: 17; D: TRBD2; J: TRBJ2-3; CDR3: CASSRAPRTSTADTQYF; DNA: TGTGCCAGCAGCCGGGCTCCACGGACTAGCACCGCAGATACGCAGTATTTT
V: TRBV18; size: -; length: 11; D: -; J: TRBJ2-3; CDR3: CASSLVDTQYF; DNA: TGTGCCAGCTCGTTGGTAGATACGCAGTATTTT
V: TRBV29-1; size: -; length: 16; D: TRBD2; J: TRBJ2-3; CDR3: CSVTRLAGGRTDTQYF; DNA: TGCAGCGTTACTCGGCTGGCGGGAGGGCGTACAGATACGCAGTATTTT
V: TRBV9; size: -; length: 12; D: -; J: TRBJ2-2; CDR3: CASSASIGELFF; DNA: TGTGCCAGCAGCGCTTCAATCGGGGAGCTGTTTTTT
V: TRBV4-2; size: -; length: 16; D: -; J: TRBJ2-7; CDR3: CASSPRLLGVGHEQYF; DNA: TGTGCCAGCAGCCCCCGGCTGTTGGGTGTGGGCCACGAGCAGTACTTC
V: TRBV30; size: few; length: 15; D: TRBD1; J: TRBJ1-4; CDR3: CAWSSPQGALEKLFF; DNA: TGTGCCTGGAGTTCCCCCCAGGGGGCGCTTGAAAAACTGTTTTTT
V: TRBV7-6; size: -; length: 13; D: TRBD1; J: TRBJ2-7; CDR3: CASSSRPGQGDYF; DNA: TGTGCCAGCAGCTCAAGACCGGGACAGGGGGATTACTTC
V: TRBV11-2; size: once; length: 15; D: TRBD2; J: TRBJ2-5; CDR3: CASSLALAGQETQYF; DNA: TGTGCCAGCAGCTTAGCCTTAGCGGGACAAGAGACCCAGTACTTC
V: TRBV28; size: -; length: 14; D: TRBD1; J: TRBJ1-2; CDR3: CASSSPGQDGGYTF; DNA: TGTGCCAGCAGTTCCCCGGGACAGGATGGAGGCTACACCTTC
V: TRBV9; size: -; length: 15; D: -; J: TRBJ2-5; CDR3: CASSVGRTAQETQYF; DNA: TGTGCCAGCAGCGTAGGCCGGACGGCACAAGAGACCCAGTACTTC
V: TRBV28; size: -; length: 15; D: -; J: TRBJ2-7; CDR3: CASSLSVPGGYEQYF; DNA: TGTGCCAGCAGTTTATCGGTCCCGGGCGGCTACGAGCAGTACTTC
V: TRBV7-9; size: -; length: 14; D: -; J: TRBJ2-3; CDR3: CASSPRLAADTQYF; DNA: TGTGCCAGCAGCCCACGGCTAGCCGCCGATACGCAGTATTTT
V: TRBV6-5; size: -; length: 15; D: -; J: TRBJ2-6; CDR3: CASAPLDSGANVLTF; DNA: TGTGCCAGCGCCCCACTAGACTCTGGGGCCAACGTCCTGACTTTC
V: TRBV5-4; size: once; length: 15; D: TRBD1; J: TRBJ1-5; CDR3: CASSLGGGRGQPQHF; DNA: TGTGCCAGCAGCTTGGGAGGGGGCAGGGGTCAGCCCCAGCATTTT
V: TRBV7-9; size: once; length: 15; D: -; J: TRBJ1-2; CDR3: CASSLVSVAPTGYTF; DNA: TGTGCCAGCAGCTTGGTTTCGGTAGCCCCTACTGGCTACACCTTC
V: TRBV5-1; size: -; length: 16; D: -; J: TRBJ1-2; CDR3: CASSPAYDPAVYGYTF; DNA: TGCGCCAGCAGCCCGGCCTACGATCCTGCAGTCTATGGCTACACCTTC
V: TRBV6-6; size: -; length: 15; D: -; J: TRBJ2-7; CDR3: CASSYGQPGTYEQYF; DNA: TGTGCCAGCAGTTACGGACAGCCCGGGACCTACGAGCAGTACTTC
V: TRBV7-8; size: -; length: 12; D: -; J: TRBJ1-1; CDR3: CASSLDLTEAFF; DNA: TGTGCCAGCAGCTTAGATCTCACTGAAGCTTTCTTT
V: TRBV5-1; size: -; length: 13; D: -; J: TRBJ2-4; CDR3: CASTPKAGTIQYF; DNA: TGCGCCAGCACCCCTAAAGCGGGTACCATTCAGTACTTC
V: TRBV6-4; size: -; length: 12; D: -; J: TRBJ2-2; CDR3: CASSDNTGELFF; DNA: TGTGCCAGCAGTGACAACACCGGGGAGCTGTTTTTT
V: TRBV9; size: -; length: 13; D: -; J: TRBJ1-5; CDR3: CASSVEVNQPQHF; DNA: TGTGCCAGCAGCGTAGAAGTAAATCAGCCCCAGCATTTT
V: TRBV18; size: -; length: 15; D: -; J: TRBJ1-5; CDR3: CASSNKGGNGQPQHF; DNA: TGTGCCAGCTCGAACAAGGGAGGTAATGGTCAGCCCCAGCATTTT
V: TRBV27; size: -; length: 16; D: TRBD1; J: TRBJ1-2; CDR3: CASSLISRQGFYGYTF; DNA: TGTGCCAGCAGTTTAATCTCGAGACAGGGGTTCTATGGCTACACCTTC
V: TRBV5-6; size: once; length: 16; D: -; J: TRBJ2-3; CDR3: CASSLQVSSSTDTQYF; DNA: TGTGCCAGCAGTCTACAAGTATCATCGAGCACAGATACGCAGTATTTT
V: TRBV11-1; size: -; length: 17; D: TRBD1; J: TRBJ2-7; CDR3: CASSLAPGTASSYEQYF; DNA: TGTGCCAGCAGCTTAGCGCCAGGGACAGCAAGCTCCTACGAGCAGTACTTC
V: TRBV9; size: once; length: 14; D: TRBD1; J: TRBJ2-7; CDR3: CASSAGQATYEQYF; DNA: TGTGCCAGCAGCGCGGGACAGGCTACCTACGAGCAGTACTTC
V: TRBV28; size: -; length: 13; D: TRBD1; J: TRBJ1-5; CDR3: CASKPGGHQPQHF; DNA: TGTGCCAGTAAACCAGGGGGCCATCAGCCCCAGCATTTT
V: TRBV14; size: -; length: 14; D: -; J: TRBJ2-7; CDR3: CASSLGGSSYEQYF; DNA: TGTGCCAGCAGTCTAGGGGGTAGCTCCTACGAGCAGTACTTC
V: TRBV19; size: -; length: 13; D: -; J: TRBJ2-7; CDR3: CASSRGTESEQYF; DNA: TGTGCCAGTAGTCGGGGGACGGAGAGCGAGCAGTACTTC
V: TRBV18; size: -; length: 13; D: -; J: TRBJ1-4; CDR3: CASSPGQNEKLFF; DNA: TGTGCCAGCTCTCCCGGACAGAATGAAAAACTGTTTTTT
V: TRBV27; size: -; length: 17; D: TRBD1; J: TRBJ1-5; CDR3: CASSPRSGTGSGQPQHF; DNA: TGTGCCAGCAGTCCGCGCTCAGGGACAGGGTCCGGTCAGCCCCAGCATTTT
V: TRBV4-1; size: -; length: 13; D: -; J: TRBJ2-5; CDR3: CASSPDNRETQYF; DNA: TGCGCCAGCAGCCCCGATAACAGGGAGACCCAGTACTTC
V: TRBV23-1; size: -; length: 19; D: -; J: TRBJ1-5; CDR3: CASSQSGRDGSIGNQPQHF; DNA: TGCGCCAGCAGTCAATCCGGCAGGGACGGAAGTATCGGCAATCAGCCCCAGCATTTT
V: TRBV27; size: -; length: 11; D: -; J: TRBJ1-1; CDR3: CASSYFGKAFF; DNA: TGTGCCAGCAGTTACTTCGGGAAAGCTTTCTTT
V: TRBV5-4; size: -; length: 14; D: TRBD2; J: TRBJ2-5; CDR3: CASSLAGVGETQYF; DNA: TGTGCCAGCAGCTTAGCGGGAGTAGGTGAGACCCAGTACTTC
V: TRBV15; size: once; length: 15; D: -; J: TRBJ1-4; CDR3: CATSSRRQTAKKLFF; DNA: TGTGCCACCAGCAGTCGTCGTCAGACAGCTAAGAAACTGTTTTTT
V: TRBV28; size: few; length: 12; D: -; J: TRBJ1-2; CDR3: CASSSVEYGYTF; DNA: TGTGCCAGCAGTTCCGTGGAGTATGGCTACACCTTC
V: TRBV30; size: -; length: 14; D: TRBD2; J: TRBJ2-3; CDR3: CAWSRGLARNTQYF; DNA: TGTGCCTGGAGCAGGGGACTAGCTAGAAATACGCAGTATTTT
V: TRBV6-4; size: -; length: 14; D: -; J: TRBJ2-2; CDR3: CASSDRPGTGELFF; DNA: TGTGCCAGCAGTGACCGGCCGGGCACCGGGGAGCTGTTTTTT
V: TRBV29-1; size: -; length: 16; D: -; J: TRBJ2-1; CDR3: CSVTEGGVSTGGEQFF; DNA: TGCAGCGTAACGGAGGGAGGAGTTTCCACAGGAGGTGAGCAGTTCTTC
V: TRBV2; size: once; length: 14; D: -; J: TRBJ2-1; CDR3: CASSGGFGYNEQFF; DNA: TGTGCCAGCAGTGGGGGTTTCGGCTACAATGAGCAGTTCTTC
V: TRBV7-2; size: -; length: 13; D: -; J: TRBJ2-2; CDR3: CASSLVVPGELFF; DNA: TGTGCCAGCAGCTTAGTCGTCCCCGGGGAGCTGTTTTTT
V: TRBV5-6; size: -; length: 15; D: -; J: TRBJ2-1; CDR3: CASSGVRDNRNEQFF; DNA: TGTGCCAGCAGCGGAGTTCGGGACAATCGAAATGAGCAGTTCTTC
V: TRBV5-5; size: -; length: 15; D: TRBD1; J: TRBJ2-5; CDR3: CASSLSGGRGKTQYF; DNA: TGTGCCAGCAGCCTCTCAGGGGGCCGTGGTAAGACCCAGTACTTC
V: TRBV5-1; size: -; length: 14; D: -; J: TRBJ2-3; CDR3: CASSPTTSTDTQYF; DNA: TGCGCCAGCAGCCCGACGACAAGCACAGATACGCAGTATTTT
V: TRBV9; size: -; length: 15; D: -; J: TRBJ2-2; CDR3: CASSVRGSNTGELFF; DNA: TGTGCCAGCAGCGTTAGGGGTTCGAACACCGGGGAGCTGTTTTTT
V: TRBV5-1; size: -; length: 15; D: TRBD1; J: TRBJ2-3; CDR3: CAISRQGGSTDTQYF; DNA: TGCGCCATCTCACGACAGGGTGGTAGCACAGATACGCAGTATTTT
V: TRBV11-1; size: -; length: 15; D: -; J: TRBJ1-2; CDR3: CASSLTGHLVGGYTF; DNA: TGTGCCAGCAGCTTAACCGGACACCTCGTTGGGGGCTACACCTTC
V: TRBV5-4; size: -; length: 15; D: TRBD2; J: TRBJ2-5; CDR3: CASSLALAGGETQYF; DNA: TGTGCCAGCAGCTTGGCACTAGCGGGCGGGGAGACCCAGTACTTC
V: TRBV7-3; size: few; length: 13; D: -; J: TRBJ2-5; CDR3: CASSLDRQETQYF; DNA: TGTGCCAGCAGCTTAGACAGACAAGAGACCCAGTACTTC
V: TRBV7-9; size: -; length: 18; D: TRBD2; J: TRBJ2-5; CDR3: CASRALKREGRIGETQYF; DNA: TGTGCCAGCAGAGCTTTGAAGCGGGAGGGCCGGATCGGTGAGACCCAGTACTTC
V: TRBV30; size: -; length: 13; D: -; J: TRBJ2-1; CDR3: CAWSPGIYNEQFF; DNA: TGTGCCTGGAGTCCCGGAATCTACAATGAGCAGTTCTTC